This passage covers 7 T cell receptor beta chains from one sample sequenced in a study of blood T cells in healthy people across ages. Primed by a sample-barcoded 5' primer and a J-beta primer mix, a second PCR proceeded for 7 to 11 cycles. MiXCR, applied by TCRdb to the 5' RACE reads, yields one record per CDR3 protein. The sample lists 980,000 or so distinct CDR3 sequences; around 49% were seen once. Sequenced: blood. Source of these receptors: a man aged 25 to 40 in good health.

The chain uses TRBV10-3 and TRBJ1-1; the D gene is possibly TRBD1 (5 bases). This CDR3 has 15 amino acids. Germline V lookup: CDR1 ENHRY, CDR2 SYGVKD. Trimming left V 3 bases short and J 0 bases short, with 11 bases between. The CDR3 nucleotides read TGTGCCATCAGTGATAGGGCAGGGCTGAACACTGAAGCTTTCTTT. Amino acid sequence: CAISDRAGLNTEAFF.

The DNA of the CDR3 is TGTGCCAGCAGACTACCGGGACAGGGGGACCACGAGCAGTACTTC. This codes for CASRLPGQGDHEQYF. The chain combines TRBV28 with TRBJ2-5; 11 bases agree with TRBD1. The J call may be wrong; the DNA end is better matched by TRBJ2-7. CDR3 length equals 15 residues. From germline, CDR1 is MDHEN and CDR2 SYDVKM.

V is TRBV6-2 or TRBV6-3 and J is TRBJ1-5; 7 bases align to TRBD1. The CDR3 contains 18 residues. Germline CDR1 is MNHEY and CDR2 is SVGEGT. Trimming removed 2 bases from V and 5 bases from J; junction bases left unmatched: 15. CDR3 amino acids: CASSYNLARDSLYQPQHF. CDR3 sequence (DNA): TGTGCCAGCAGTTACAATCTGGCTCGGGACAGTCTTTATCAGCCCCAGCATTTT.

The gene calls are TRBV5-1 and TRBJ2-7, with 7 bases identical to TRBD1. CDR1 is SGHRS, CDR2 YFSETQ, per germline. With 4 bases clipped from V and 12 bases from J, the junction kept 13 bases outside the gene matches. The CDR3 runs 13 residues. DNA for the CDR3: TGCGCCAGCAGCATGACTGGGACAGCGGTCCCGTACTTC. This translates into CASSMTGTAVPYF.

The chain employs TRBV4-3 and TRBJ2-1, with D possibly TRBD1 on 6 matching bases. Germline V lookup: CDR1 LGHNA, CDR2 YSLEER. Trimming took off 3 bases at V and 6 bases at J, with 12 bases between the two ends. CDR3 length equals 14 residues. The chain's CDR3 is CASSQGTICNEQFF. CDR3 DNA: TGCGCCAGCAGCCAGGGGACAATCTGCAATGAGCAGTTCTTC.

V usage is TRBV4-3 and J usage is TRBJ1-1, with D possibly TRBD1 on 5 matching bases. Germline assignment: CDR1 LGHNA and CDR2 YSLEER. Trimming removed 0 bases at V and 7 bases at J, with 18 bases between. The CDR3 consists of 16 residues. The CDR3 protein is CASSQDGSLMGDEAFF. CDR3 DNA sequence: TGCGCCAGCAGCCAAGATGGGTCGTTGATGGGGGATGAAGCTTTCTTT.

The gene calls are TRBV7-2 and TRBJ2-1; 9 nucleotides agree with TRBD1. The germline V gene encodes CDR1 SGHTA and CDR2 FQGNSA. CDR3 length: 14 amino acids. V dropped 3 bases and J dropped 7; count of bases not matched to a gene: 4. The CDR3 nucleotides read TGTGCCAGCAGCTTCCACAGGGGGCGGAATGAGCAGTTCTTC. Its translation: CASSFHRGRNEQFF.